The entry below gives a single T cell receptor beta chain sequence along with its context. Its antigen is undetermined. This sample is drawn from a study of cytomegalovirus exposure and HLA in healthy donors. Study observations and caveats: Some V segments (TRBV6-2 and TRBV6-3 among them) were excluded as indistinguishable. For most TCR beta V segments, an earlier analysis put the productive rate at about 87% or about 30% of the time. The study assumed roughly uniform donor sequencing depth for presence/absence analyses. Researchers had no immune exposure information except CMV serostatus available.

The CDR3 totals 16 residues. Trimming at V came to 6 bases and at J to 3 bases, leaving 12 bases not matched to a gene. CDR1 is SGHTA and CDR2 is FQGNSA in the germline V gene. PCR involved 60 Vbeta and 13 Jbeta primers. Assay: immunoSEQ multiplex PCR; the TCRdb copy retains only in-frame clones and omits some. The table lists about 68,000 clones, roughly four fifths of them singletons. Source material: PBMCs. The rearrangement joins TRBV7-2 to TRBJ2-3; 7 bases line up with TRBD2. The receptor was derived from a human donor in good health. The CDR3 DNA is TGTGCCAGCAGGGCGGGGAGGGCAGGTGAGACAGATACGCAGTATTTT. Translating it yields CASRAGRAGETDTQYF.